Following are 6 T cell receptor beta chains from one sample sequenced in a study of T-cell reconstitution after alpha-beta-depleted transplantation in children. Unique molecular identifiers were incorporated during preparation of the TCRbeta library. TCRdb redid the calling of the PCR reads with MiXCR, one entry per CDR3 protein. The sample contains 440,000 or so distinct CDR3 sequences, roughly 43% of which appear only once. Here the sequenced sample was PBMCs, taken before TCRalphabeta/CD19-depleted stem cell transplant. The receptors were sampled from a girl under 10 years old with aplastic anemia, due to receive a stem cell transplant.

The chain joins TRBV7-2 to TRBJ2-7, with TRBD2 as a possible D gene (6 bases). The CDR3 loop spans 15 amino acids. Germline V gene lookup returns CDR1 SGHTA and CDR2 FQGNSA. Between the trimmed V and J ends, which lost 3 bases and 7 bases, there was a span of 19 bases. Here the CDR3 reads CASSFNSGQVGEQYF. The DNA for the CDR3 is TGTGCCAGCAGCTTTAATAGCGGTCAGGTCGGGGAGCAGTACTTC.

The chain has TRBV20-1 and TRBJ2-1; D possibly corresponds to TRBD1 (6 bases). CDR1 DFQATT and CDR2 SNEGSKA come from the germline V gene (reference sequence). CDR3 length: 13 amino acids. Trimming removed 3 bases from V and 12 bases from J, with 18 bases in between. CDR3 nucleotides: TGCAGTGCTAGCAATCCACAGGGAATCGGGCAGTTCTTC. Its protein is CSASNPQGIGQFF.

This clonotype was detected a few times. The chain couples TRBV5-1 to TRBJ1-4; 7 bases fit TRBD1. The CDR3 contains 15 residues. Germline lookup yields CDR1 SGHRS and CDR2 YFSETQ. Trimming removed 3 bases from V and 3 bases from J; junction bases left unmatched: 5. This CDR3 is CASSSNRGANEKLFF. The CDR3 coding sequence is TGCGCCAGCAGCTCGAACAGGGGTGCTAATGAAAAACTGTTTTTT.

The rearrangement links TRBV28 to TRBJ2-7; the D gene could be TRBD1 or TRBD2 (5 bases each). Germline V gene sequence: CDR1 MDHEN, CDR2 SYDVKM. This CDR3 contains 16 residues. Trimming pared 5 bases from V and 3 bases from J, leaving 20 bases between. CDR3 coding DNA: TGTGCCAGCAGTGAACTACCGGGGATTGGGGGCTACGAGCAGTACTTC. It specifies CASSELPGIGGYEQYF.

The chain has TRBV6-1 and TRBJ2-3; TRBD1 aligns across 9 bases. The germline V gene has CDR1 MNHNS and CDR2 SASEGT. The ends lost 6 bases at V and 3 bases at J; junction bases unmatched: 10. The CDR3 is 16 amino acids. The CDR3 bases are TGTGCCAGCAGCCCACCCGGACAGGGGAATACAGATACGCAGTATTTT. Its protein is CASSPPGQGNTDTQYF.

This clonotype was detected ten times or more. V gene TRBV6-2 or TRBV6-3 combines with J gene TRBJ2-7, with 11 bases lining up with TRBD2. This CDR3 spans 16 amino acids. Germline CDR1 reads MNHEY; CDR2 reads SVGEGT. The ends lost 6 bases at V and 5 bases at J; junction bases unmatched: 12. The CDR3 DNA reads TGTGCCAGCAGCCTCCCGCCCACTAGCGGGAGAAACGAGCAGTACTTC. Protein product: CASSLPPTSGRNEQYF.